Below, 5 T cell receptor beta chains from the same sample are listed, as sequenced in a study of CD8+CD57+ T cells in acquired aplastic anemia. TCR beta VDJ and CDR3 profiles were obtained from a genomic DNA template. TCRdb re-called the reads through MiXCR, storing one row per CDR3 protein. The sample contains around 250,000 distinct CDR3 sequences, around 60% of which appear only once. The material sequenced was sorted CD4+, CD8+, or CD8+CD57+ T cells (not recorded which) from PBMCs. The receptors were sampled from a human donor with severe aplastic anemia or a healthy control (not recorded which).

The CDR3 bases are TGCGCCAGCAGCCCCAACAGGGGTCAGCCCCAGCATTTT. The encoded protein is CASSPNRGQPQHF. The chain carries TRBV4-3 and TRBJ1-5, with 7 nucleotides matching TRBD1. This CDR3 has 13 residues. CDR1 is LGHNA, CDR2 YSLEER, per germline. With V trimmed by 4 bases and J by 6 bases, 3 bases remained unmatched.

This clonotype has at least ten counts. J is TRBJ2-7 and V is TRBV10-3; D is unresolved. V shed 0 bases and J shed 6 bases, with 3 bases lying between them. There are 11 residues in the CDR3. CDR1 is ENHRY, CDR2 SYGVKD, per germline. The CDR3 DNA sequence: TGTGCCATCAGTGAGTCTCGCGAGCAGTACTTC. Protein sequence: CAISESREQYF.

This clonotype appeared a few times. The V and J genes are TRBV5-1 and TRBJ2-3, with D perhaps matching TRBD2 (6 bases). The CDR3 length is 15 residues. V gave up 3 bases and J gave up 2 bases, with 13 bases separating them. Per the germline V gene, CDR1 is SGHRS and CDR2 is YFSETQ. The DNA for the CDR3 is TGCGCCAGCAGCTCATTAGCGGATTCCACAGATACGCAGTATTTT. It is translated as CASSSLADSTDTQYF. Full variable domain (outside the CDR3, taken from reference TRBV5-1 and TRBJ2-3): KAGVTQTPRYLIKTRGQQVTLSCSPISGHRSVSWYQQTPGQGLQFLFEYFSETQRNKGNFPGRFSGRQFSNSRSEMNVSTLELGDSALYLCASSSLADSTDTQYFGPGTRLTVL.

With respect to this clonotype: Likely a read error: the CDR3 ends without its conserved phenylalanine or tryptophan. The chain joins TRBV20-1 to TRBJ1-1; D unclear. Trimming took 3 bases from V and 3 from J, leaving 11 bases between them. Germline loops: CDR1 DFQATT, CDR2 SNEGSKA (reference sequence). This CDR3 is built from 13 residues. The CDR3 region has the DNA TGCAGTGCTAGTACCCTACGGGACACTGAAGCTTTCTCT. This sequence encodes CSASTLRDTEAFS.

This clonotype was seen at least ten times. The chain joins TRBV12-3 or TRBV12-4 to TRBJ2-1; 10 bases agree with TRBD1. V was pared by 6 bases and J by 7 bases, with 9 bases of the junction left unmatched. The CDR3 is 15 residues long. This CDR3 is CASRKRQGARNEQFF. The CDR3 nucleotides are TGTGCCAGCAGAAAACGACAGGGGGCGCGGAATGAGCAGTTCTTC.